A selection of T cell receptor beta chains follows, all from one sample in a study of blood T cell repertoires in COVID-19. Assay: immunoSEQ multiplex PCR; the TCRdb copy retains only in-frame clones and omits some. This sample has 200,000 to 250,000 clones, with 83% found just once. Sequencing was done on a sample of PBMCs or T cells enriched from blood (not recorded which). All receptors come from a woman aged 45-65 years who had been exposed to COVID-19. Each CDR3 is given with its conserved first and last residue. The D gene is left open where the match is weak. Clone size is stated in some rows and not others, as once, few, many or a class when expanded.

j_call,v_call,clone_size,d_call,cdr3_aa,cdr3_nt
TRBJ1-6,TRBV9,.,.,CASRTGDNSPLHF,TGTGCCAGCAGAACAGGTGATAATTCACCCCTCCACTTT
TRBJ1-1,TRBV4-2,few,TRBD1,CASSQVGQPNTEAFF,TGTGCCAGCAGCCAAGTGGGACAGCCAAACACTGAAGCTTTCTTT
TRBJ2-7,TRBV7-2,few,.,CASSSGPAGESSYEQYF,TGTGCCAGCAGCTCCGGACCGGCAGGGGAAAGCTCCTACGAGCAGTACTTC
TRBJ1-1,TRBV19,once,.,CATKHGTNTEAFF,TGTGCCACTAAGCATGGGACTAACACTGAAGCTTTCTTT
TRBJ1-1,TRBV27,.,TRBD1,CASSLSEGAFTEAFF,TGTGCCAGCAGTTTATCAGAGGGGGCTTTCACTGAAGCTTTCTTT
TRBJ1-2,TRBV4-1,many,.,CASSLNSGSGYTF,TGCGCCAGCAGCCTTAATAGCGGTAGTGGCTACACCTTC
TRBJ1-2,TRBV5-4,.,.,CASSARGSLNYGYTF,TGTGCCAGCAGCGCAAGGGGGAGCCTTAACTATGGCTACACCTTC
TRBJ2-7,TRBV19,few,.,CASSSRGWYEQYF,TGTGCCAGTAGTTCCCGCGGGTGGTACGAGCAGTACTTC
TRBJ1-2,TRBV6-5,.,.,CASSSIRGGYGYTF,TGTGCCAGCAGTAGTATTAGAGGAGGCTATGGCTACACCTTC
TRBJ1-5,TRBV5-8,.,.,CASRRVLNQPQHF,TGTGCCAGCAGGAGGGTACTAAATCAGCCCCAGCATTTT
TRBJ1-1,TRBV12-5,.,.,CASATRGGPLNTEAFF,TGTGCTAGTGCCACTCGCGGGGGGCCCTTAAACACTGAAGCTTTCTTT
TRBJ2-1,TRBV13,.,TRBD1,CASIRQGVDNEQFF,TGTGCCAGCATCAGACAGGGAGTGGACAATGAGCAGTTCTTC
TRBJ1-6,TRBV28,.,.,CASSEGFGRPLHF,TGTGCCAGCAGTGAGGGCTTTGGGAGACCCCTCCACTTT
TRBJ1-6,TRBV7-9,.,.,CASSLQGKLDSPLHF,TGTGCCAGCAGCTTACAGGGGAAGTTGGATTCACCCCTCCACTTT
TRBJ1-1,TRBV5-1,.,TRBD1,CASSFWTGRAFF,TGCGCCAGCAGCTTTTGGACAGGGAGAGCTTTCTTT
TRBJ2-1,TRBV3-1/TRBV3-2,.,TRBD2,CASSQAGLADNEQFF,TGTGCCAGCAGCCAAGCAGGACTAGCGGACAATGAGCAGTTCTTC
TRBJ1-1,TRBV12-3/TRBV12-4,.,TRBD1,CASSLGTGVKAFF,TGTGCCAGCAGTTTAGGGACAGGCGTGAAAGCTTTCTTT
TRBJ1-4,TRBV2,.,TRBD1,CASSEGQGVNEKLFF,TGTGCCAGCAGTGAGGGACAGGGTGTTAATGAAAAACTGTTTTTT
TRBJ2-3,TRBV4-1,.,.,CASTLAPTHTDTQYF,TGCGCCAGCACCCTAGCTCCGACTCACACAGATACGCAGTATTTT
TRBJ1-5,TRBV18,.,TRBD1,CASSATGGTYSNQPQHF,TGTGCCAGCTCAGCTACAGGGGGAACGTATAGCAATCAGCCCCAGCATTTT
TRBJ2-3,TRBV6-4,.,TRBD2,CASSGGAGDTQYF,TGTGCCAGCAGCGGGGGGGCAGGAGATACGCAGTATTTT
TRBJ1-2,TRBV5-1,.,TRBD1,CASSFDRDYGYTF,TGCGCCAGCAGCTTTGACAGGGATTATGGCTACACCTTC
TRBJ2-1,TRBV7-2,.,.,CASSLRRGGAYQFF,TGTGCCAGCAGCTTAAGAAGGGGGGGTGCCTATCAGTTCTTC
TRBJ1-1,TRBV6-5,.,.,CASSYARRGEAFF,TGTGCCAGCAGTTACGCTCGTAGGGGAGAAGCTTTCTTT
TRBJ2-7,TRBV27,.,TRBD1,CASSLSQGSSSYEQYF,TGTGCCAGCAGTCTTTCACAGGGGTCGTCCTCCTACGAGCAGTACTTC
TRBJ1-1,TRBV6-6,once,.,CASMEGATGDAFF,TGTGCCAGCATGGAGGGCGCGACGGGAGACGCTTTCTTT
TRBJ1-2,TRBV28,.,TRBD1,CASSDRGRGYTF,TGTGCCAGCAGTGACAGGGGACGTGGCTACACCTTC
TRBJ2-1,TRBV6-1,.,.,CASSEARTSYNEQFF,TGTGCCAGCAGTGAAGCAAGGACAAGCTACAATGAGCAGTTCTTC
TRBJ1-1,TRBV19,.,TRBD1,CASSMTGNLPEAFF,TGTGCCAGTAGTATGACAGGGAATCTCCCTGAAGCTTTCTTT
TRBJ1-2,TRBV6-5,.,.,CASTPRQAPNYGYTF,TGTGCCAGCACTCCAAGACAGGCTCCTAACTATGGCTACACCTTC
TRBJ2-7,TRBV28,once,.,CASSLRGGYEQYF,TGTGCCAGCAGTTTACGAGGGGGATACGAGCAGTACTTC
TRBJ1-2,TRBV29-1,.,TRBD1,CSVGQGKGYTF,TGCAGCGTTGGACAGGGAAAAGGCTACACCTTC
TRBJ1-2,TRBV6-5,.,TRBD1,CASRPRTGVYGYTF,TGTGCCAGCAGGCCCCGGACAGGGGTGTATGGCTACACCTTC
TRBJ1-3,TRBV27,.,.,CASSSEGRGGNTIYF,TGTGCCAGCAGTTCTGAGGGAAGAGGAGGAAACACCATATATTTT
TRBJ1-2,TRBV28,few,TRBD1,CATGTGDPGTYGYTF,TGTGCCACCGGGACAGGGGACCCGGGGACCTATGGCTACACCTTC
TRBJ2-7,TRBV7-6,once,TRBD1,CASSSRTGGNYEQYF,TGTGCCAGCAGCTCCCGGACAGGGGGGAACTACGAGCAGTACTTC
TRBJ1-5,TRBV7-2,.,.,CASSLTGNSNQPQHF,TGTGCCAGCAGCTTGACGGGAAATAGCAATCAGCCCCAGCATTTT
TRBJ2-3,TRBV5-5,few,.,CASRRVSTDTQYF,TGTGCCAGCAGGCGGGTATCGACAGATACGCAGTATTTT
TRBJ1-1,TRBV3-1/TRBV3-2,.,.,CASSPTQGGTEAFF,TGTGCCAGCAGCCCCACACAGGGAGGGACTGAAGCTTTCTTT
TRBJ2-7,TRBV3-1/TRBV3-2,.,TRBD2,CASSRFSGNEQYF,TGTGCCAGCAGTCGTTTTAGCGGGAACGAGCAGTACTTC
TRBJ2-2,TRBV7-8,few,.,CASSLDSSLTGELFF,TGTGCCAGCAGCTTAGACAGTTCGCTCACCGGGGAGCTGTTTTTT
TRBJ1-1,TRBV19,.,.,CARPQGVNTEAFF,TGTGCCAGACCACAGGGCGTGAACACTGAAGCTTTCTTT
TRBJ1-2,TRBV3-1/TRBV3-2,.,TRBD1,CASSQGQGLTNYGYTF,TGTGCCAGCAGCCAAGGACAGGGCCTAACTAACTATGGCTACACCTTC
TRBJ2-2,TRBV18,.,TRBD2,CATTSGANTGELFF,TGTGCCACGACTAGCGGGGCTAACACCGGGGAGCTGTTTTTT
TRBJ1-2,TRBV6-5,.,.,CASTPRGQRAYDYTF,TGTGCCAGCACCCCAAGGGGACAAAGGGCGTATGACTACACCTTC
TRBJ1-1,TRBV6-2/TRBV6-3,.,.,CASSTGGSSTEAFF,TGTGCCAGCAGTACCGGAGGCTCGAGCACTGAAGCTTTCTTT
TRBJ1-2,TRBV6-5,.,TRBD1,CASTRGQFYNYGYTF,TGTGCCAGCACCAGGGGACAGTTTTATAACTATGGCTACACCTTC
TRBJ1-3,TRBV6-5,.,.,CASRAGTGNTIYF,TGTGCCAGCAGAGCCGGGACAGGAAACACCATATATTTT
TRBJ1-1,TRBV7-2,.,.,CASSLGQNTEAFF,TGTGCCAGCAGCTTAGGTCAAAACACTGAAGCTTTCTTT
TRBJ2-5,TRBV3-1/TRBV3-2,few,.,CASSHPGPGETQYF,TGTGCCAGCAGCCACCCAGGGCCAGGAGAGACCCAGTACTTC
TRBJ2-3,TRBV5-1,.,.,CASSLGGHPDTQYF,TGCGCCAGCAGCTTGGGAGGTCACCCAGATACGCAGTATTTT
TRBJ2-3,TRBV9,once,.,CASSARTDRTDTQYF,TGTGCCAGCAGCGCGAGGACAGACCGCACAGATACGCAGTATTTT
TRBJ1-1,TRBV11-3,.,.,CASSLGAGTNTEAFF,TGTGCCAGCAGCTTAGGGGCGGGCACGAACACTGAAGCTTTCTTT
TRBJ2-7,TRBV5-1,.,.,CASSKTVDEQYF,TGCGCCAGCAGCAAGACAGTAGACGAGCAGTACTTC
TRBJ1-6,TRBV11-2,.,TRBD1,CASSLTRQGGNSPLHF,TGTGCCAGCAGCTTAACTCGACAGGGCGGGAATTCACCCCTCCACTTT